This T cell receptor beta chain comes out of a study of blood T cell repertoires in COVID-19. Across the whole study: COVID-19 samples from acute and convalescent phases originated in the United States, Italy and Spain.

Only a few counts were recorded for this clone. Seattle enrolled patients during active infection and tracked them longitudinally. Data came from immunoSEQ multiplex PCR; TCRdb stores just in-frame clones and leaves some out. The data contain 220,000 or so clones, approximately 85% of them singletons. CDR3 length: 15 amino acids. Trimming took 5 bases from V and 0 from J, leaving 11 bases between them. The germline CDR1 and CDR2 sequences are SNHLY and FYNNEI. The sequenced sample was peripheral blood. This chain connects TRBV2 to TRBJ1-5, with D maybe TRBD1 (5 bases). The sequence derives from a woman aged 80 or over with COVID-19, enrolled during active disease. The CDR3 spells CASSRGVDSNQPQHF. CDR3 nucleotide sequence: TGTGCCAGCAGTCGGGGGGTAGATAGCAATCAGCCCCAGCATTTT.